Listed here is a single T cell receptor (beta chain). The antigen remains undetermined. The data derive from a study of shared clonotypes between healthy human individuals. Findings and caveats of the study: A limitation of the genetic and exposure-history diversity represented arose from few donors. Sequencing depth was a factor that was expected to affect clonotype sharing among donors.

Terminally differentiated effector memory CD45RA+ cells were excluded from the naive CD8 cells, which were CD45RO-negative and positively selected for CCR7. Assay execution took place at the deep level. Genomic DNA per cell subset filled all wells of several immunoSEQ plates. Sequencing used immunoSEQ multiplex PCR; TCRdb keeps in-frame clones, though not all of them. The sample includes about 2.1 million clones, roughly 95% of them seen just once. The CDR3 has 15 residues. The germline CDR1 and CDR2 sequences are MGHRA and YSYEKL. With 3 bases removed from V and 7 bases from J, the gap between germline ends came to 15 bases.

Sequenced material: naive CD8+ T cells from PBMCs. V usage is TRBV4-1 and J usage is TRBJ2-2; D unclear. This receptor was identified in a man aged 18 to 29 in good health. Some clones in this sample may be carry-over from other donors' samples. In nucleotides, the CDR3 is TGCGCCAGCAGCCACCTGGTTGAAGCTATCGGGGAGCTGTTTTTT. This codes for CASSHLVEAIGELFF.